Listed below are T cell receptor beta chains from one sample, sequenced in a study of cytomegalovirus exposure and HLA in healthy donors. Method: immunoSEQ multiplex PCR; TCRdb's copy keeps in-frame clones and lacks some. The sample lists about 130,000 clones; about 78% were seen once. Material for sequencing was PBMCs. These receptors all stem from a human donor in good health. Both conserved end residues are part of each CDR3. Each record gives: D gene, J gene, V gene, clone size, CDR3 protein, CDR3 DNA. The D gene is left open where the match is weak. Rows give clone size only sometimes, using once, few, many, or a class for an expanded clone.

d_gene: TRBD1; j_gene: TRBJ2-1; v_gene: TRBV19; abundance: once; CDR3aa: CASSNSVDRGTYNEQFF; CDR3nt: TGTGCCAGTAGTAATTCTGTGGACAGGGGGACCTACAATGAGCAGTTCTTC
d_gene: -; j_gene: TRBJ2-7; v_gene: TRBV4-2; abundance: -; CDR3aa: CASSQESLADTYEQYF; CDR3nt: TGTGCCAGCAGCCAAGAGTCCCTAGCTGACACCTACGAGCAGTACTTC
d_gene: -; j_gene: TRBJ2-5; v_gene: TRBV6-5; abundance: -; CDR3aa: CASRWTNQETQYF; CDR3nt: TGTGCCAGCAGATGGACAAATCAAGAGACCCAGTACTTC
d_gene: -; j_gene: TRBJ1-4; v_gene: TRBV4-2; abundance: -; CDR3aa: CASSPGGPNEKLFF; CDR3nt: TGTGCCAGCAGCCCCGGAGGGCCTAATGAAAAACTGTTTTTT
d_gene: -; j_gene: TRBJ2-7; v_gene: TRBV5-6; abundance: -; CDR3aa: CASSARSPAHEQYF; CDR3nt: TGTGCCAGCAGCGCTAGAAGTCCGGCCCACGAGCAGTACTTC
d_gene: TRBD1; j_gene: TRBJ2-7; v_gene: TRBV6-5; abundance: -; CDR3aa: CASSYGGQKYF; CDR3nt: TGTGCCAGCAGTTACGGGGGACAGAAGTACTTC
d_gene: -; j_gene: TRBJ2-4; v_gene: TRBV5-5; abundance: -; CDR3aa: CASSLGGAEQNIQYF; CDR3nt: TGTGCCAGCAGCTTGGGGGGCGCGGAGCAAAACATTCAGTACTTC
d_gene: -; j_gene: TRBJ2-1; v_gene: TRBV4-1; abundance: -; CDR3aa: CASSKNRGVSGYNYNEQFF; CDR3nt: TGCGCCAGCAGTAAGAACAGGGGAGTAAGCGGGTATAACTACAATGAGCAGTTCTTC
d_gene: TRBD1; j_gene: TRBJ2-2; v_gene: TRBV30; abundance: -; CDR3aa: CAWSFDRASTGELFF; CDR3nt: TGTGCCTGGAGTTTCGACAGGGCGAGCACCGGGGAGCTGTTTTTT
d_gene: TRBD1; j_gene: TRBJ2-5; v_gene: TRBV28; abundance: -; CDR3aa: CASSPTRGTGVQETQYF; CDR3nt: TGTGCCAGCAGTCCGACGCGGGGGACAGGGGTCCAAGAGACCCAGTACTTC
d_gene: TRBD2; j_gene: TRBJ2-3; v_gene: TRBV6-5; abundance: -; CDR3aa: CASSLAGRATDTQYF; CDR3nt: TGTGCCAGCAGCTTAGCGGGAAGGGCCACAGATACGCAGTATTTT
d_gene: TRBD1; j_gene: TRBJ2-3; v_gene: TRBV11-2; abundance: -; CDR3aa: CASGQVPQYF; CDR3nt: TGTGCCAGTGGACAGGTCCCGCAGTATTTT
d_gene: -; j_gene: TRBJ2-3; v_gene: TRBV7-9; abundance: -; CDR3aa: CASSLVGAGGTQYF; CDR3nt: TGTGCCAGCAGCTTAGTGGGGGCCGGTGGTACGCAGTATTTT
d_gene: -; j_gene: TRBJ2-7; v_gene: TRBV19; abundance: -; CDR3aa: CASKGAYEQYF; CDR3nt: TGTGCCAGTAAGGGGGCCTACGAGCAGTACTTC
d_gene: TRBD1; j_gene: TRBJ1-2; v_gene: TRBV28; abundance: -; CDR3aa: CASSSGQGPPSYGYTF; CDR3nt: TGTGCCAGCAGTTCGGGACAGGGGCCCCCTTCCTATGGCTACACCTTC
d_gene: TRBD2; j_gene: TRBJ2-1; v_gene: TRBV7-6; abundance: -; CDR3aa: CASSLITSASYNEQFF; CDR3nt: TGTGCCAGCAGCCTCATTACTAGCGCCTCTTACAATGAGCAGTTCTTC
d_gene: TRBD2; j_gene: TRBJ2-1; v_gene: TRBV9; abundance: once; CDR3aa: CASSLRGFILAGENEQFF; CDR3nt: TGTGCCAGCAGCCTCCGGGGGTTTATTTTAGCGGGGGAGAATGAGCAGTTCTTC
d_gene: TRBD1; j_gene: TRBJ2-7; v_gene: TRBV11-2; abundance: -; CDR3aa: CASSWTGGGEQYF; CDR3nt: TGTGCCAGCAGCTGGACAGGGGGAGGAGAGCAGTACTTC
d_gene: TRBD1; j_gene: TRBJ2-7; v_gene: TRBV6-5; abundance: -; CDR3aa: CASSGRDRGRYEQYF; CDR3nt: TGTGCCAGCAGTGGCCGGGACAGGGGGCGGTACGAGCAGTACTTC
d_gene: -; j_gene: TRBJ2-1; v_gene: TRBV4-3; abundance: -; CDR3aa: CASSQVGASEQFF; CDR3nt: TGCGCCAGCAGCCAAGTGGGGGCGTCTGAGCAGTTCTTC
d_gene: -; j_gene: TRBJ1-1; v_gene: TRBV18; abundance: -; CDR3aa: CASSRNTEAFF; CDR3nt: TGTGCCAGCTCCAGGAACACTGAAGCTTTCTTT
d_gene: -; j_gene: TRBJ2-5; v_gene: TRBV2; abundance: few; CDR3aa: CASSPGTLQETQYF; CDR3nt: TGTGCCAGCAGCCCCGGGACACTACAAGAGACCCAGTACTTC
d_gene: -; j_gene: TRBJ2-7; v_gene: TRBV7-2; abundance: -; CDR3aa: CASSRTHGGSSYEQYF; CDR3nt: TGTGCCAGCAGCCGAACCCATGGAGGTAGCTCCTACGAGCAGTACTTC
d_gene: -; j_gene: TRBJ2-3; v_gene: TRBV30; abundance: -; CDR3aa: CAWSPGADTQYF; CDR3nt: TGTGCCTGGAGCCCAGGGGCAGATACGCAGTATTTT
d_gene: TRBD1; j_gene: TRBJ1-1; v_gene: TRBV7-3; abundance: once; CDR3aa: CASSFTGGSEAFF; CDR3nt: TGTGCCAGCAGCTTCACAGGGGGCTCTGAAGCTTTCTTT
d_gene: -; j_gene: TRBJ1-1; v_gene: TRBV19; abundance: -; CDR3aa: CASTPTPPGGWNTEAFF; CDR3nt: TGTGCCAGTACTCCCACCCCGCCGGGAGGGTGGAACACTGAAGCTTTCTTT
d_gene: TRBD2; j_gene: TRBJ2-3; v_gene: TRBV7-9; abundance: -; CDR3aa: CASSYQTSGAGWSTDTQYF; CDR3nt: TGTGCCAGCAGTTATCAGACTAGCGGGGCTGGTTGGAGCACAGATACGCAGTATTTT
d_gene: -; j_gene: TRBJ1-4; v_gene: TRBV30; abundance: -; CDR3aa: CAWIDSRDEKLFF; CDR3nt: TGTGCCTGGATAGACAGCCGAGATGAAAAACTGTTTTTT
d_gene: -; j_gene: TRBJ1-1; v_gene: TRBV28; abundance: -; CDR3aa: CASTNRDPIFMNTEAFF; CDR3nt: TGTGCCAGCACCAACAGGGACCCCATATTCATGAACACTGAAGCTTTCTTT
d_gene: -; j_gene: TRBJ1-5; v_gene: TRBV5-3; abundance: -; CDR3aa: CARSPGRGAGNQPQHF; CDR3nt: TGTGCCAGAAGCCCGGGGAGGGGGGCGGGCAATCAGCCCCAGCATTTT
d_gene: -; j_gene: TRBJ2-3; v_gene: TRBV7-6; abundance: -; CDR3aa: CASSLALADTQYF; CDR3nt: TGTGCCAGCAGCTTAGCGTTAGCCGATACGCAGTATTTT
d_gene: -; j_gene: TRBJ1-5; v_gene: TRBV6-1; abundance: once; CDR3aa: CASSDAGWGYSNQPQHF; CDR3nt: TGTGCCAGCAGTGATGCAGGGTGGGGATATAGCAATCAGCCCCAGCATTTT
d_gene: TRBD2; j_gene: TRBJ2-7; v_gene: TRBV6-4; abundance: -; CDR3aa: CASSGSGDANYEQYF; CDR3nt: TGTGCCAGCAGTGGTAGCGGGGACGCCAACTACGAGCAGTACTTC
d_gene: -; j_gene: TRBJ1-2; v_gene: TRBV29-1; abundance: -; CDR3aa: CSVEPGYTF; CDR3nt: TGCAGCGTTGAACCAGGCTACACCTTC